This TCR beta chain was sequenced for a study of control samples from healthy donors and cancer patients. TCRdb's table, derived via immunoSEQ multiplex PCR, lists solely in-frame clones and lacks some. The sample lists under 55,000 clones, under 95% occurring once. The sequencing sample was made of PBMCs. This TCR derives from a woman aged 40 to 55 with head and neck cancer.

Written as DNA, the CDR3 is TGTGCCAGCAGCCCCCTTACGGGATACGAGCAGTACTTC. It yields the protein CASSPLTGYEQYF. The V gene is TRBV3-1 (or the pseudogene TRBV3-2), the J gene TRBJ2-7, with D maybe TRBD2 (5 bases). Germline CDR1 LGHDT, CDR2 YNNKEL (reference sequence). V lost 4 bases and J lost 4, with 11 bases in between. The CDR3 is 13 residues long.